These T cell receptor beta chains were read from a single sample in a study of shared clonotypes between healthy human individuals. The protocol was immunoSEQ multiplex PCR, while the TCRdb copy is restricted to in-frame clones and leaves out a portion. The sample consists of about 2 million clones, around 95% of them appearing once. The sample consisted of naive CD4+ T cells sorted from blood. The receptors stem from a man aged 18-30 years in good health. Each CDR3 is given with its conserved first and last residue. Each record gives: J gene, D gene, CDR3 length, V gene, CDR3 protein, CDR3 DNA. A D gene is named only where the DNA matches it firmly.

J: TRBJ1-5; D: NA; length: 16; V: TRBV7-9; CDR3: CASSQGTPVSNQPQHF; DNA: TGTGCCAGCAGCCAAGGGACACCTGTGAGCAATCAGCCCCAGCATTTT
J: TRBJ1-5; D: TRBD1; length: 15; V: TRBV7-9; CDR3: CASSQTGGWGQPQHF; DNA: TGTGCCAGCAGCCAGACAGGGGGCTGGGGTCAGCCCCAGCATTTT
J: TRBJ2-5; D: TRBD2; length: 15; V: TRBV19; CDR3: CASSIYLAGQETQYF; DNA: TGTGCCAGTAGTATTTATCTAGCGGGGCAGGAGACCCAGTACTTC
J: TRBJ2-3; D: NA; length: 13; V: TRBV5-1; CDR3: CASSPDRQGSQYF; DNA: TGCGCCAGCAGCCCTGATCGACAAGGGTCGCAGTATTTT
J: TRBJ2-3; D: NA; length: 15; V: TRBV28; CDR3: CATGREGVSTDTQYF; DNA: TGTGCCACTGGAAGGGAAGGGGTGAGCACAGATACGCAGTATTTT
J: TRBJ1-3; D: NA; length: 16; V: TRBV5-1; CDR3: CASSKGDAVGGNTIYF; DNA: TGCGCCAGCAGCAAGGGAGACGCTGTCGGTGGAAACACCATATATTTT
J: TRBJ2-5; D: NA; length: 13; V: TRBV21-1; CDR3: CAAKGGSQETQYF; DNA: TGTGCCGCAAAGGGGGGGTCCCAAGAGACCCAGTACTTC
J: TRBJ2-1; D: TRBD2; length: 15; V: TRBV10-1; CDR3: CASSALAGAYNEQFF; DNA: TGCGCCAGCAGTGCTTTAGCGGGGGCTTACAATGAGCAGTTCTTC
J: TRBJ2-5; D: NA; length: 11; V: TRBV28; CDR3: CASSLHPFQYF; DNA: TGTGCCAGCAGTTTACACCCCTTCCAGTACTTC
J: TRBJ1-5; D: TRBD1; length: 14; V: TRBV28; CDR3: CASSRGTGFQPQHF; DNA: TGTGCCAGCAGTCGCGGGACAGGGTTCCAGCCCCAGCATTTT